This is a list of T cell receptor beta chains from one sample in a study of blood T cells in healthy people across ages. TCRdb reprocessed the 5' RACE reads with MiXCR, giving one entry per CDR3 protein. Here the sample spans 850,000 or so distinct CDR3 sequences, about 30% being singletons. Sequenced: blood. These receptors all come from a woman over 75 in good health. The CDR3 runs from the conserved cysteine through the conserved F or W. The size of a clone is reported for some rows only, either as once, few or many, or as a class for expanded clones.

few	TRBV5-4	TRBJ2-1	CASSEGVGQKNNEQFF
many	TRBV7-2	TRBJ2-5	CASSSGTSGGGTQYF
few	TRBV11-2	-	CASSTRGYSYNEQYF
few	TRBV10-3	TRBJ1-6	CAISKSDNSPLHF
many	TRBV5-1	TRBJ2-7	CASSRDTYYEQYF
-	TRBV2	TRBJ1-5	CASSENSPTNQPQHF
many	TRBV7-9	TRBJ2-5	CASSFSGDYQETQYF
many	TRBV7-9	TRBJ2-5	CASSLDSAETQYF
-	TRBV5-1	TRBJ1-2	CASSWEAGRYGYTF
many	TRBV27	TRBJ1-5	CASSRDNAPNQPQHF
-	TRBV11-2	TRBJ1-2	CASSPPPWRFRGNYGYTF
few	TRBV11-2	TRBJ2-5	CASSSGLAGGKYEQYF
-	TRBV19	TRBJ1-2	CATSRGGTGGNYGYTF
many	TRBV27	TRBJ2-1	CASSRGRGQGALYNEQFF
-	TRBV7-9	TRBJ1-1	CASSLMGLPQAFF
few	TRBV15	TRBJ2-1	CATSRLRVAGDEQFF
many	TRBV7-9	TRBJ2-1	CASSATPHSYNEQFF
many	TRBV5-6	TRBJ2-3	CASSLGTSGFTDTQYF
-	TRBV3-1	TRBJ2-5	CASSFAGGFYSSQYF
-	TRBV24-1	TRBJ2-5	CATNPKGTETQYF